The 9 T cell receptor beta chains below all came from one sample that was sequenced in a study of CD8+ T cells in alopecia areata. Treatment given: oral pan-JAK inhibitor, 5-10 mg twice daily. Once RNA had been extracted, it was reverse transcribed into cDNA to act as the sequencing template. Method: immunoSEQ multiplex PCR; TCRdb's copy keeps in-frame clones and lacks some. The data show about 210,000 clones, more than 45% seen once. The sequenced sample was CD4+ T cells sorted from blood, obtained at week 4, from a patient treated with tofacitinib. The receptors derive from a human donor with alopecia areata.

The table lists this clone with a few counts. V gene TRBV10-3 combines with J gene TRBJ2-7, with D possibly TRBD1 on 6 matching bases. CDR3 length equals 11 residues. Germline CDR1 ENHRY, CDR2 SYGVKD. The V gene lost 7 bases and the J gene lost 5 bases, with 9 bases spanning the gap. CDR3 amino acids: CAITSGDEQYF. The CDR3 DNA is TGTGCCATCACTTCAGGGGACGAGCAGTACTTC.

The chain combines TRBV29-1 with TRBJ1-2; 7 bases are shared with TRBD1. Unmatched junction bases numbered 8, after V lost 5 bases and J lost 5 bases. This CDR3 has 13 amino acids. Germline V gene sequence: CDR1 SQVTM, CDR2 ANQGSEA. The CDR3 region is CSVNRDREYGYTF. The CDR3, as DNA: TGCAGCGTTAACCGGGACAGAGAATATGGCTACACCTTC.

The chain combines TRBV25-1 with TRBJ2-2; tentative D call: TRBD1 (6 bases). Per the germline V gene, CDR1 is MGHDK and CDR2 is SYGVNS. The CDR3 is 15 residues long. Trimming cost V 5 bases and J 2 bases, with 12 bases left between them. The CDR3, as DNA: TGTGCCAGCAGTCGCGCCGGGACAAACACCGGGGAGCTGTTTTTT. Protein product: CASSRAGTNTGELFF.

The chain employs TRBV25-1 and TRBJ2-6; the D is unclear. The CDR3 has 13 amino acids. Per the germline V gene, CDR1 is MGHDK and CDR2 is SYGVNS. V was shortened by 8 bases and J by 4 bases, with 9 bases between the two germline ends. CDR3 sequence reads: CASAASGANVLTF. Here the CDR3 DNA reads TGTGCCAGCGCCGCGTCAGGGGCCAACGTCCTGACTTTC.

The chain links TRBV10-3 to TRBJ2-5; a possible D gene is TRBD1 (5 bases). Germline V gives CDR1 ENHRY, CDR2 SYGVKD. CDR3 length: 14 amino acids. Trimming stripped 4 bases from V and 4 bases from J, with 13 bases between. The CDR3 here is CAISAQGRRETQYF. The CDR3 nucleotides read TGTGCCATCAGTGCTCAGGGAAGGAGAGAGACCCAGTACTTC.

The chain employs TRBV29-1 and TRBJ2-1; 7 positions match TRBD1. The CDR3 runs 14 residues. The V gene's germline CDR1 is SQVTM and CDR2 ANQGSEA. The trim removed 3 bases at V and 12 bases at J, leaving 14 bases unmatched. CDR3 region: CSVDLTGIPIGQFF. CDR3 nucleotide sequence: TGCAGCGTTGACCTGACAGGGATCCCCATAGGGCAGTTCTTC.

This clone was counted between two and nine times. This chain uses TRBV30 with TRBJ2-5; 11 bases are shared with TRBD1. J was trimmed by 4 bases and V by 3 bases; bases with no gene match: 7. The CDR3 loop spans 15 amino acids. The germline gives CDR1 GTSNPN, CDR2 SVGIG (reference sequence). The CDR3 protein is CAWSSGQGARETQYF. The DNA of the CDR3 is TGTGCCTGGAGCTCTGGACAGGGGGCCAGAGAGACCCAGTACTTC.

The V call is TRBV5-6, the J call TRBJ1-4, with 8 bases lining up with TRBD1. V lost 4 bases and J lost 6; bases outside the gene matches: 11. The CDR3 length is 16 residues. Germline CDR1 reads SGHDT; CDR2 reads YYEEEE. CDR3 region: CASSRDRTGWDEKLFF. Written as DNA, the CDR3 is TGTGCCAGCAGCAGAGACCGGACAGGGTGGGATGAAAAACTGTTTTTT.

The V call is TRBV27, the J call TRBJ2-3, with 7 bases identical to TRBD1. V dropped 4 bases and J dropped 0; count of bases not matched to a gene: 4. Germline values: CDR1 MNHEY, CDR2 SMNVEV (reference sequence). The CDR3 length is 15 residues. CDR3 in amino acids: CASSYGQDSTDTQYF. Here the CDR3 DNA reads TGTGCCAGCAGTTACGGACAGGATAGCACAGATACGCAGTATTTT.